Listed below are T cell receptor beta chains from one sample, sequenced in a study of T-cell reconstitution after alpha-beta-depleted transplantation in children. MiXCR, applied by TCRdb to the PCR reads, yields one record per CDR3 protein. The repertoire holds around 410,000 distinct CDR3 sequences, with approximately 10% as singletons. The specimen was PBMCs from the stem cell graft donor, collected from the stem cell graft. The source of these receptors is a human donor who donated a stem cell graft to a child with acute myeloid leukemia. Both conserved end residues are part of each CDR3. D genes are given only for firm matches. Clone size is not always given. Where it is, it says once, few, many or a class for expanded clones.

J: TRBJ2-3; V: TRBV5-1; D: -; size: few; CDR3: CASRVASFEDTQYF; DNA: TGCGCCAGCAGGGTGGCTAGCTTTGAGGATACGCAGTATTTT
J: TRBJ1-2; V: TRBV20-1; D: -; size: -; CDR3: CSAREGDSANYGYTF; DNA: TGCAGTGCTAGAGAGGGGGATTCAGCTAACTATGGCTACACCTTC
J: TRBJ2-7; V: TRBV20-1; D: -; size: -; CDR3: CSARGEGATYEQYF; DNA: TGCAGTGCTAGGGGGGAGGGGGCCACCTACGAGCAGTACTTC
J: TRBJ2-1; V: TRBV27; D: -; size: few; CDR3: CASSLSINRVERPTFF; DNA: TGTGCCAGCAGTTTATCGATTAACAGAGTCGAAAGACCGACGTTCTTC
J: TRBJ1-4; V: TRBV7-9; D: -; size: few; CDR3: CASSSARQVNNEKLFF; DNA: TGTGCCAGCAGCTCGGCGCGACAGGTTAACAATGAAAAACTGTTTTTT
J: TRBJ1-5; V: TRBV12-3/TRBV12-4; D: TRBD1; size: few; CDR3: CASRTGPSNQPQHF; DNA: TGTGCCAGCAGGACAGGGCCGAGCAATCAGCCCCAGCATTTT
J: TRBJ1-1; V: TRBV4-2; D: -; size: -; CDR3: CASSQNQGSGARTTEAFF; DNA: TGTGCCAGCAGCCAAAATCAGGGGAGCGGGGCCAGGACGACTGAAGCTTTCTTT
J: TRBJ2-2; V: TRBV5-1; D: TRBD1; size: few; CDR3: CASSSTGGVANTGELFF; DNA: TGCGCCAGCAGCTCGACAGGGGGCGTAGCGAACACCGGGGAGCTGTTTTTT
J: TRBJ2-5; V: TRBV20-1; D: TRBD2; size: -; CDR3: CSASRTSGGLEETQYF; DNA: TGCAGTGCTTCCAGGACTAGCGGGGGGTTGGAAGAGACCCAGTACTTC
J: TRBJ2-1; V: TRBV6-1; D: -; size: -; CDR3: CASSEFAGFRNEQFF; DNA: TGTGCCAGCAGTGAATTTGCGGGATTTAGAAATGAGCAGTTCTTC
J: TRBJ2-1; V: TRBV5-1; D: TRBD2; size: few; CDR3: CASSSTSGVNEQFF; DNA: TGCGCCAGCAGCTCAACTAGCGGGGTTAATGAGCAGTTCTTC
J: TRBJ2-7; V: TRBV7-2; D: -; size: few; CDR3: CASKTDYSAYEQYF; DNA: TGTGCCAGTAAGACGGACTATTCAGCCTACGAGCAGTACTTC
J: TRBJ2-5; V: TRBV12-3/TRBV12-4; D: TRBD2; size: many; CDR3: CASSPGEGLAGETQYF; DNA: TGTGCCAGCAGTCCAGGCGAGGGACTAGCGGGAGAGACCCAGTACTTC
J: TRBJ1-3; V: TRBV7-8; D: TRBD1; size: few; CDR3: CASSSPTGQGAFSGNTIYF; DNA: TGTGCCAGCAGCTCCCCCACGGGGCAGGGGGCTTTCTCTGGAAACACCATATATTTT
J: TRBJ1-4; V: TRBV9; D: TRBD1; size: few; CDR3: CASSVGQGASVDEKLFF; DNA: TGTGCCAGCAGCGTAGGGCAGGGGGCGTCAGTCGATGAAAAACTGTTTTTT
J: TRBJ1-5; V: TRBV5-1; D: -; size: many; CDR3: CASSLAGSPDQPQHF; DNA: TGCGCCAGCAGCTTGGCGGGATCCCCCGATCAGCCCCAGCATTTT
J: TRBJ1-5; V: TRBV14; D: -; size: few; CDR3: CASSQEEQTSNQPQHF; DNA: TGTGCCAGCAGCCAAGAGGAACAGACTAGCAATCAGCCCCAGCATTTT
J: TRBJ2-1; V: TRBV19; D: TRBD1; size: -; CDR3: CASSTGQGEWDEQFF; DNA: TGTGCCAGTAGTACGGGACAGGGCGAGTGGGATGAGCAGTTCTTC
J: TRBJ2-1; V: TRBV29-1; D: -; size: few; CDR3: CSVEIARGGHNEQFF; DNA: TGCAGCGTTGAGATAGCCAGGGGTGGACACAATGAGCAGTTCTTC
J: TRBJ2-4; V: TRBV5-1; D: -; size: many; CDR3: CASSLVGDSLAKNIQYF; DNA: TGCGCCAGCAGCTTGGTGGGTGACAGTTTAGCCAAAAACATTCAGTACTTC
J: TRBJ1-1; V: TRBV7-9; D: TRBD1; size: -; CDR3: CASSLALTGRNTEAFF; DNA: TGTGCCAGCAGCTTAGCACTGACAGGGAGGAACACTGAAGCTTTCTTT
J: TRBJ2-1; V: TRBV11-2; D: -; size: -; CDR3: CASSLEPGVVNEQFF; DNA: TGTGCCAGCAGCTTAGAGCCCGGAGTGGTCAATGAGCAGTTCTTC
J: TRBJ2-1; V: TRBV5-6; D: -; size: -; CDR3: CASRQGARFRDNEQFF; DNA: TGTGCCAGCAGGCAAGGGGCAAGGTTTCGTGACAATGAGCAGTTCTTC
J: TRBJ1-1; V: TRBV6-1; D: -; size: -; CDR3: CASGGGTWTEAFF; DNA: TGTGCCAGCGGGGGCGGGACATGGACTGAAGCTTTCTTT
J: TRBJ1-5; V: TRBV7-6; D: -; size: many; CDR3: CASSLARNQPQHF; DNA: TGTGCCAGCAGCTTAGCGCGGAATCAGCCCCAGCATTTT
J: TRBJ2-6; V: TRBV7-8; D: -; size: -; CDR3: CASSFNLNSGANVLTF; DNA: TGTGCCAGCAGCTTTAACCTCAACTCTGGGGCCAACGTCCTGACTTTC
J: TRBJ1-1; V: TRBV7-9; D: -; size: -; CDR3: CASSFQPGANTEAFF; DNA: TGTGCCAGCAGCTTCCAGCCAGGGGCGAACACTGAAGCTTTCTTT
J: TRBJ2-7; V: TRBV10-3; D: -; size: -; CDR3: CAISEYGYEQYF; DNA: TGTGCCATCAGTGAGTACGGATACGAGCAGTACTTC
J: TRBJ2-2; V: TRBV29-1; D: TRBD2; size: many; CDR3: CSVKPGGPDGELFF; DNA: TGCAGCGTTAAACCGGGAGGGCCGGACGGGGAGCTGTTTTTT
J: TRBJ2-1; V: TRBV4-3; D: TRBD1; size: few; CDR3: CASSHMTGANEQFF; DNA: TGCGCCAGCAGCCATATGACAGGGGCCAATGAGCAGTTCTTC
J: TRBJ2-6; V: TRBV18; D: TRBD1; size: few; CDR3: CASSPGAGGAGANVLTF; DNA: TGTGCCAGCTCACCGGGAGCAGGGGGCGCTGGGGCCAACGTCCTGACTTTC
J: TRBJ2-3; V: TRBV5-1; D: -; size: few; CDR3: CASSLQDADTQYF; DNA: TGCGCCAGCAGCCTACAGGACGCAGATACGCAGTATTTT
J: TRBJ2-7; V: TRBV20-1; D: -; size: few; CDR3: CSAPRGEGRWEQYF; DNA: TGCAGTGCTCCGAGGGGTGAGGGTCGGTGGGAGCAGTACTTC
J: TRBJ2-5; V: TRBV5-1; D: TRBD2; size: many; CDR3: CASSPTTGGGAGETQYF; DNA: TGCGCCAGCAGCCCAACGACTGGCGGGGGGGCCGGAGAGACCCAGTACTTC
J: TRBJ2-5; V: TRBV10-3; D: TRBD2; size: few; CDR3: CAISETVSSGTQETQYF; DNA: TGTGCCATCAGTGAGACGGTGTCTAGCGGAACACAAGAGACCCAGTACTTC
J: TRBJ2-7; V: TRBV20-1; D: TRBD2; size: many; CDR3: CSATGTSGRPTYEQYF; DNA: TGCAGTGCAACCGGGACTAGCGGGAGGCCTACCTACGAGCAGTACTTC
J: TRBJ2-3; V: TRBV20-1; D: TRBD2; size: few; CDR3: CSASIHSSGGQDTQYF; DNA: TGCAGTGCTAGCATACATTCTAGCGGGGGGCAAGATACGCAGTATTTT
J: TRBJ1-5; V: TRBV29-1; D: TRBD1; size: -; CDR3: CSVQEAGGQPQHF; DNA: TGCAGCGTCCAGGAGGCAGGGGGACAGCCCCAGCATTTT
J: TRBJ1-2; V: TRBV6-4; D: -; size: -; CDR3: CASSDLEGKWRMDGYTF; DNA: TGTGCCAGCAGTGACCTTGAGGGGAAATGGCGAATGGACGGCTACACCTTC
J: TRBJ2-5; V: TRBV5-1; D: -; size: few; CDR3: CASSLDISDQETQYF; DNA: TGCGCCAGCAGCTTGGATATTAGCGACCAAGAGACCCAGTACTTC
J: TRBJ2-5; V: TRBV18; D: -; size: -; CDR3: CASSPPSLQETQYF; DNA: TGTGCCAGCTCACCGCCTAGTCTCCAAGAGACCCAGTACTTC
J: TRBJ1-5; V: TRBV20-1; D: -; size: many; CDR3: CSARGAVGNQPQHF; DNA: TGCAGTGCTAGGGGGGCGGTGGGCAATCAGCCCCAGCATTTT
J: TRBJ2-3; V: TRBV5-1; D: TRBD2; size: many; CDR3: CASSPGGSTDTQYF; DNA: TGTGCCAGCAGTCCGGGGGGAAGCACAGATACGCAGTATTTT
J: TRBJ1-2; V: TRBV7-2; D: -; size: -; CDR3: CASADSSRYTF; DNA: TGTGCCAGCGCAGACAGTTCCCGCTACACCTTC
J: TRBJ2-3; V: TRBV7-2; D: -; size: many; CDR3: CASSVGTRTDTQYF; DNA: TGTGCCAGCAGCGTAGGGACGCGCACAGATACGCAGTATTTT
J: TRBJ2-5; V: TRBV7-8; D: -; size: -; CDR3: CASSRLVPAGETQYF; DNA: TGTGCCAGCAGCCGCTTAGTCCCGGCGGGGGAGACCCAGTACTTC
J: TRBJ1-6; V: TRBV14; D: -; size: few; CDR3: CASSQEGRYNSPLHF; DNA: TGTGCCAGCAGCCAAGAGGGGAGGTATAATTCACCCCTCCACTTT
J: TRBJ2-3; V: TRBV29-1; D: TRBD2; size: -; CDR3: CSVDLAGGYDTQYF; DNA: TGCAGCGTTGATTTAGCGGGGGGCTACGATACGCAGTATTTT
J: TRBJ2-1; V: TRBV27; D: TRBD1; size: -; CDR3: CASSHTGGYEQFF; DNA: TGTGCCAGCAGTCACACAGGGGGATACGAGCAGTTCTTC
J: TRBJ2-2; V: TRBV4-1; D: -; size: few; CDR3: CASSQPEGNTGELFF; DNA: TGCGCCAGCAGCCAACCGGAGGGGAACACCGGGGAGCTGTTTTTT
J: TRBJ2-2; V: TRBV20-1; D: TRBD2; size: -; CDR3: CSAQNAGGPTGELFF; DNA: TGCAGTGCCCAAAACGCGGGGGGGCCTACCGGGGAGCTGTTTTTT